This passage covers 13 T cell receptor beta chains from one sample sequenced in a study of T cell responses to AZD1222 COVID-19 vaccine. The method was immunoSEQ multiplex PCR; TCRdb's version includes in-frame clones alone and lacks a portion of them. This table has roughly 100,000 clones, 90% to 95% appearing once. The sample was peripheral blood, taken on day 0 of AZD1222 vaccination. Receptor source: an adult in good health.

The chain uses TRBV5-1 and TRBJ1-1; 11 nucleotides line up with TRBD1. Losses at the gene ends were 3 bases for V and 0 bases for J; bases not matched to a gene: 7. Germline values: CDR1 SGHRS, CDR2 YFSETQ. This CDR3 contains 17 residues. CDR3 protein: CASSSSGQGALNTEAFF. DNA of the CDR3: TGCGCCAGCAGCTCGTCAGGACAGGGGGCTTTGAACACTGAAGCTTTCTTT.

The chain couples TRBV7-3 to TRBJ2-3; D unclear. Trimming took 2 bases from V and 3 from J, leaving 6 bases between them. This CDR3 comprises 13 residues. In germline, CDR1 is SGHTA, CDR2 FQGTGA. CDR3 coding DNA: TGTGCCAGCAGCTTAGCTTGGACAGATACGCAGTATTTT. Its protein product is CASSLAWTDTQYF.

This clone was counted a few times. The V and J genes are TRBV7-9 and TRBJ1-3; D unresolved. Deletions cut 5 bases from V and 5 bases from J, with 13 bases between. The CDR3 runs 14 residues. Germline V gene data show CDR1 as SEHNR and CDR2 as FQNEAQ (reference sequence). The CDR3 DNA reads as TGTGCCAGCAGCCGAACGAGGGAGCGAAACACCATATATTTT. Translating it yields CASSRTRERNTIYF.

To note about this clone: In the same sample, other DNA sequences code for this CDR3. CDR3 nucleotides: TGCGCCAGCAGCTTGGCAGGGGATGGCTACACCTTC. Translation: CASSLAGDGYTF. This chain links TRBV5-1 with TRBJ1-2, with D perhaps TRBD1 (6 bases). Trimming left V 0 bases short and J 6 bases short, with 6 bases between. Germline V gene sequence: CDR1 SGHRS, CDR2 YFSETQ. There are 12 residues in the CDR3.

The V call is TRBV19, the J call TRBJ1-5; possible D gene TRBD1, 6 bases. CDR3 length equals 12 residues. The V end lost 6 bases, the J end lost 4 bases, and 7 bases lay between the germline ends. Germline V lookup: CDR1 LNHDA, CDR2 SQIVND (reference sequence). The CDR3 sequence is CASRQGNQPQHF. Here the CDR3 DNA reads TGTGCCAGTAGACAGGGTAATCAGCCCCAGCATTTT.

J is TRBJ2-7 and V is TRBV28; weak D call: TRBD2 (5 bases). Per germline, CDR1 MDHEN and CDR2 SYDVKM. V was trimmed by 4 bases and J by 1 base, leaving 11 bases between them. The CDR3 length is 14 residues. The CDR3 DNA reads TGTGCCAGCAGTTGGGTAGGGAGATCCTACGAGCAGTACTTC. As protein: CASSWVGRSYEQYF.

The chain couples TRBV27 to TRBJ1-6; tentative D call: TRBD1 (5 bases). V was shortened by 3 bases and J by 9 bases, with 18 bases between the two germline ends. Germline V gene lookup returns CDR1 MNHEY and CDR2 SMNVEV (reference sequence). CDR3 length: 16 amino acids. The CDR3 coding sequence is TGTGCCAGCAGTTTCACCGGGACGGGTGTGGGTTCACCCCTCCACTTT. Translating it yields CASSFTGTGVGSPLHF.

CDR3 in amino acids: CASSQVGTVTHRNEQYF. CDR3 bases: TGTGCCAGCAGCCAAGTAGGGACAGTCACCCATCGGAACGAGCAGTACTTC. V is TRBV3-1 (or the pseudogene TRBV3-2) and J is TRBJ2-7; 7 bases are a match to TRBD1. J gave up 5 bases and V 1 base, and 14 bases lay outside the gene matches. The CDR3 contains 17 residues. The germline V gene encodes CDR1 LGHDT and CDR2 YNNKEL (reference sequence).

This sequence joins TRBV7-3 and TRBJ2-3; D may be TRBD2 (6 bases). Per germline, CDR1 SGHTA and CDR2 FQGTGA. Trimming shortened V by 0 bases and J by 2 bases, and 15 bases separated the two germline ends. The CDR3 has 17 amino acids. CDR3 in amino acids: CASSLTHSGSSTDTQYF. CDR3 bases: TGTGCCAGCAGCTTAACGCATAGCGGTTCTTCCACAGATACGCAGTATTTT.

V usage is TRBV29-1 and J usage is TRBJ2-7, with unresolved D. CDR1 and CDR2 from the germline V gene are SQVTM and ANQGSEA. V lost 4 bases and J lost 6, with 16 bases in between. The CDR3 is 13 amino acids. The CDR3 region is CSVGRDIRGEQYF. The CDR3 DNA reads TGCAGCGTTGGCCGAGACATTCGAGGCGAGCAGTACTTC.

Here the CDR3 DNA reads TGTGCCAGCAGTAATTTGGCCAAAAACATTCAGTACTTC. Translated: CASSNLAKNIQYF. The chain uses TRBV28 and TRBJ2-4; no reliable D call. The CDR3 is made up of 13 amino acids. V was trimmed by 5 bases and J by 1 base, leaving 6 bases between them. Germline values: CDR1 MDHEN, CDR2 SYDVKM.

This clone was counted once. The chain's CDR3 is CASSLLSNEQFF. CDR3 nucleotides: TGTGCCAGCAGCTTACTAAGCAATGAGCAGTTCTTC. The J gene is TRBJ2-1, the V gene TRBV7-3; no clear D gene. This CDR3 is 12 amino acids long. Germline V gene lookup returns CDR1 SGHTA and CDR2 FQGTGA. Trimming cost V 2 bases and J 6 bases, with 5 bases left between them.

V is TRBV2 and J is TRBJ1-6; D may be TRBD1 (6 bases). Germline assignment: CDR1 SNHLY and CDR2 FYNNEI. The CDR3 covers 15 residues. The ends were cut back, 6 bases at V and 4 bases at J, with 13 bases in the middle. In DNA form, the CDR3 reads TGTGCCAGCAGCGAGGGACAAGGATATAATTCACCCCTCCACTTT. Its protein is CASSEGQGYNSPLHF.